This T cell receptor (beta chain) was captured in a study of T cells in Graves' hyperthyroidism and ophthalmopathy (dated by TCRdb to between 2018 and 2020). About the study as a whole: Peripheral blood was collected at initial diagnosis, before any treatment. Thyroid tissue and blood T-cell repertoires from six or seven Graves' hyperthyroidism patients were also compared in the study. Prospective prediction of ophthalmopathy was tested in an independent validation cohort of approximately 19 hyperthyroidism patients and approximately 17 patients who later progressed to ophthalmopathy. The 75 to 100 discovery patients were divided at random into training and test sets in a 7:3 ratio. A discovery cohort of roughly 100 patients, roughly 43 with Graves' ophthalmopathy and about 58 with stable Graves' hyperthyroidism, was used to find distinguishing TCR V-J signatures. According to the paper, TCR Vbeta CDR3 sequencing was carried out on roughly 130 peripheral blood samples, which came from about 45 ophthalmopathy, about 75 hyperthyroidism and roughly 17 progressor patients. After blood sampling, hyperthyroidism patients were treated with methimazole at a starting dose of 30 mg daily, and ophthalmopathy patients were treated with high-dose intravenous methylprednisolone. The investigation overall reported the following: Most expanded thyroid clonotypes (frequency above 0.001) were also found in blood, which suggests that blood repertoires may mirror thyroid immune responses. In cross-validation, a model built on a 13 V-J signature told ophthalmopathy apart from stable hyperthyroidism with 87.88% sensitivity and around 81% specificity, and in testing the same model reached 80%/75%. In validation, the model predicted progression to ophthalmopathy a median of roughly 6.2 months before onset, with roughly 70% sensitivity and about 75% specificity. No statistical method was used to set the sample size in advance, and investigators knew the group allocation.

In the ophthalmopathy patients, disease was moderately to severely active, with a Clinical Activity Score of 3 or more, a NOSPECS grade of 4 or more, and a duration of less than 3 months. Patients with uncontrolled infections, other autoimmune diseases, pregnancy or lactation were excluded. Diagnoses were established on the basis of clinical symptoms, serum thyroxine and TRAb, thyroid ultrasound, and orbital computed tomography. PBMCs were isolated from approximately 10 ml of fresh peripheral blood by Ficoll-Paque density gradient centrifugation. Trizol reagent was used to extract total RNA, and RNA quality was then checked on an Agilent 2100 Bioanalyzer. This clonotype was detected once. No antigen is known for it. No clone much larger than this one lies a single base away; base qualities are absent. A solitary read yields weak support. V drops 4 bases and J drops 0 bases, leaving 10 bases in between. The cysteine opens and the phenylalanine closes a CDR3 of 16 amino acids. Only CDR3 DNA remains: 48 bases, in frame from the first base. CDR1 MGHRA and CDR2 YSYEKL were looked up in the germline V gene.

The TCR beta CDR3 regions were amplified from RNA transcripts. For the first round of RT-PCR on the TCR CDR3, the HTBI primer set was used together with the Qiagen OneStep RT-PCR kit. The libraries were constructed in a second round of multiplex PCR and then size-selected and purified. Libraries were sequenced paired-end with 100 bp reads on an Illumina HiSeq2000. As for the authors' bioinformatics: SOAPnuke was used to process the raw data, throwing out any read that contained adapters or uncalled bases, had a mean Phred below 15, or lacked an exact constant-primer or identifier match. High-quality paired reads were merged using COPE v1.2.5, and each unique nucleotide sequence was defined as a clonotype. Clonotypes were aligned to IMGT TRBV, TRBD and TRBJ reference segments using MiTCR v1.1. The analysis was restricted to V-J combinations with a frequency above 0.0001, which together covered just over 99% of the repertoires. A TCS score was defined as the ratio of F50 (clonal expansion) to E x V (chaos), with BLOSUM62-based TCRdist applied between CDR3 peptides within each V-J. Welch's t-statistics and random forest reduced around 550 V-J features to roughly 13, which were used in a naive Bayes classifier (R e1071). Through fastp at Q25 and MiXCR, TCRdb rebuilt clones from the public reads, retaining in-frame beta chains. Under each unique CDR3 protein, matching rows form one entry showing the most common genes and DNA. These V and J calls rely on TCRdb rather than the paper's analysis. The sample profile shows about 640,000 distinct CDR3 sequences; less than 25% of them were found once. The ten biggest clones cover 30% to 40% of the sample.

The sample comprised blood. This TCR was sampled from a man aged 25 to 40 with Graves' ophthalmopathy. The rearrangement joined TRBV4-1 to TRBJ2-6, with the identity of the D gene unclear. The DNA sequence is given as TGCGCCAGCAGCCCACCGGGTACCTCTGGGGCCAACGTCCTGACTTTC. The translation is CASSPPGTSGANVLTF.